This T cell receptor (beta chain) appears in the sequencing data of a study of blood T cell repertoires in COVID-19 (dated by TCRdb to about 2020). With respect to the entire study: Samples from collaborators originated in the United States, Italy and Spain and spanned both the acute and convalescent phases of COVID-19. The prospective study material was composed of cDNA or gDNA derived from T cells, B-cell-depleted T cells, or PBMCs. The dataset comprised deeply sampled blood TCRbeta repertoires from subjects exposed to, actively infected with, or recovered from COVID-19. The repertoires were made available in a free public database intended to serve as a resource for research on the immune response to SARS-CoV-2. The samples were drawn from the first 160 participants of the ongoing ImmuneRACE study and from more than 1,000 subjects provided by 6 global collaborators. A de-identified subject ID, COVID-19 status, age in years and sex were almost always included in the sample metadata. Where HLA class I and class II types were available, the types were taken from metadata supplied by the sample provider, not from assay-based typing.

Points on this clone: There is no known antigen for this receptor. Base qualities were left out, and no much larger clone turns up one base away.

Each collaborating institution followed its own protocols to collect whole blood in K2EDTA tubes. For TCRbeta analysis, collaborators shipped samples as frozen whole blood, isolated PBMCs, or DNA extracted from either of those sample types. The immunoSEQ Assay, a bias-controlled multiplex PCR, was used to amplify TCRbeta CDR3 regions from genomic DNA. The authors' pipeline ran thus. The number of nucleated cells in each sample was estimated by amplification of reference gene primers within the assay. To quantify the absolute abundance of each unique TCRbeta CDR3 rearrangement, sequence reads were collapsed and filtered. For each sample, productive Simpson clonality was calculated as the square root of Simpson's diversity index across productive rearrangements. TCRdb took over this immuneACCESS table, retaining in-frame rearrangements with V and J assigned. Such tables are incomplete; in checked studies, under half of the missing clones stem from an unresolved V gene, and the remainder is unexplained. The V and J calls and clone size come from that table; D and trimming were worked out from the DNA. The sample yields about 230,000 clones; roughly 84% were counted once. The ten largest clones take up 6.5% to 9% of the sample.

The germline V gene (reference sequence) supplies CDR1 LNHDA and CDR2 SQIVND. V is pruned by 5 bases and J by 5 bases, leaving 11 bases of the junction without a gene match. The CDR3 holds 16 amino acids from the cysteine to the phenylalanine. Only the CDR3 DNA is retained, 48 bases long and in frame from the first base. The full study reports these points: Clinical and demographic metadata were provided uncurated, with the amount varying by source and participant.

The chain uses TRBV19 and TRBJ2-2; TRBD1 agrees with 7 junctional bases. This clonotype was sampled from a woman in her 50s with acute or convalescent COVID-19. Input material: peripheral blood. The nucleotides are TGTGCCAGTAGTTCCGGGGCAGGGGGAACTACCGGGGAGCTGTTTTTT. Its protein is CASSSGAGGTTGELFF.